The present entry profiles one T cell receptor beta chain with its context. Germline loops: CDR1 SGHKS, CDR2 YYEKEE (reference sequence). The CDR3 length is 16 residues. The V end lost 3 bases, the J end lost 2 bases, and 18 bases lay between the germline ends. TCRdb passed the RT-PCR reads through MiXCR, listing each CDR3 protein once. Among hundreds of thousands of distinct CDR3 sequences, 13% to 15% were seen once, and the ten largest hold 3.6%. This TCR came from a female donor in good health, serving as a healthy control. The rearrangement uses TRBV5-5 and TRBJ2-7; either TRBD1 or TRBD2 may fit D (5 bases each). Sequences were obtained from memory CD4+ T cells from blood. The CDR3 loop reads CASSYRGDAAPYEQYF. The CDR3 DNA follows: TGTGCCAGCAGCTACCGTGGGGACGCAGCACCCTACGAGCAGTACTTC.